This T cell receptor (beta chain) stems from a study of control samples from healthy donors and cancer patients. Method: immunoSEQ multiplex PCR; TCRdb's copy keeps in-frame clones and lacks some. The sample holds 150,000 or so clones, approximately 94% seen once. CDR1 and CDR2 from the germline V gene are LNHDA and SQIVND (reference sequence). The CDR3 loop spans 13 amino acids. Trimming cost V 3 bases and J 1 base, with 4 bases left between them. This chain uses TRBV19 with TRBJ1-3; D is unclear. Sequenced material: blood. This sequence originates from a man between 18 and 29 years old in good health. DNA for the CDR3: TGTGCCAGTAGTATGAGTTCTGGAAACACCATATATTTT. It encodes CASSMSSGNTIYF.